This is a list of T cell receptor beta chains from one sample in a study of blood T cell repertoires in COVID-19. Some clones are missing from TCRdb's copy, which holds only in-frame ones; the method was immunoSEQ multiplex PCR. Among 110,000 or so clones, approximately 81% were seen once, and the ten largest hold under 4%. What was sequenced was peripheral blood. The receptors come from a man in his 60s with acute or convalescent COVID-19. CDR3s include the opening cysteine and the closing phenylalanine or tryptophan. A D gene is named only where the DNA matches it firmly. Rows give clone size only sometimes, using once, few, many, or a class for an expanded clone.

J gene,V gene,D gene,clone size,CDR3 protein,CDR3 DNA
TRBJ1-2,TRBV5-6,.,few,CASSAGFNYGYTF,TGTGCCAGCAGCGCCGGGTTTAACTATGGCTACACCTTC
TRBJ1-5,TRBV5-5,TRBD1,.,CASSPRGGTGDQPQHF,TGTGCCAGCAGCCCTCGGGGGGGGACAGGGGATCAGCCCCAGCATTTT
TRBJ1-4,TRBV28,.,.,CASSPQRGGANEKLFF,TGTGCCAGCAGCCCGCAGCGGGGAGGGGCTAATGAAAAACTGTTTTTT
TRBJ2-1,TRBV7-3,.,.,CASSSSSRNEQFF,TGTGCCAGCAGCTCTAGTAGCCGCAATGAGCAGTTCTTC
TRBJ1-1,TRBV30,TRBD1,.,CAWSNQGASEAFF,TGTGCCTGGAGTAACCAGGGGGCCAGTGAAGCTTTCTTT
TRBJ2-3,TRBV6-5,TRBD2,.,CASSSGLAGDSDTQYF,TGTGCCAGCAGTTCCGGACTAGCGGGAGATTCAGATACGCAGTATTTT
TRBJ2-7,TRBV6-5,.,.,CASSYLGANYEQYF,TGTGCCAGCAGTTACTTAGGGGCAAACTACGAGCAGTACTTC
TRBJ2-7,TRBV29-1,.,.,CSVELGYEQYF,TGCAGCGTTGAACTCGGCTACGAGCAGTACTTC
TRBJ2-7,TRBV6-2/TRBV6-3,TRBD2,.,CASSLGGRLGYEQYF,TGTGCCAGCAGCCTCGGCGGGAGGCTCGGCTACGAGCAGTACTTC
TRBJ2-1,TRBV7-3,TRBD2,.,CASSSQGLAGNEQFF,TGTGCCAGCAGCTCGCAAGGACTAGCGGGGAATGAGCAGTTCTTC
TRBJ1-5,TRBV2,.,.,CASVRREGSNQPQHF,TGTGCCAGCGTTCGTCGGGAGGGGAGCAATCAGCCCCAGCATTTT
TRBJ2-7,TRBV30,TRBD2,.,CAWSVFSSSGSYEQYF,TGTGCCTGGAGTGTATTTAGTTCTAGCGGCTCCTACGAGCAGTACTTC
TRBJ2-3,TRBV7-9,TRBD2,.,CASGGEARTDTQYF,TGTGCCAGCGGGGGGGAAGCCCGCACAGATACGCAGTATTTT
TRBJ2-3,TRBV5-4,.,few,CATLREAMADTQYF,TGTGCCACCCTCAGGGAGGCAATGGCAGATACGCAGTATTTT
TRBJ2-2,TRBV13,.,.,CASASRAAVREIEELFF,TGTGCCAGCGCATCTAGAGCGGCGGTAAGAGAGATCGAGGAGCTGTTTTTT
TRBJ2-5,TRBV6-5,.,.,CASSGGAQETQYF,TGTGCCAGCTCAGGCGGGGCCCAAGAGACCCAGTACTTC